This TCR beta chain was sequenced for a study of early T cells in non-severe SARS-CoV-2 infection (dated by TCRdb to the early 2020s). Some background on the complete study: Because TCR sequencing was done on bulk RNA from unsorted whole blood, the alpha and beta chains could not be paired.

This was a case-control study nested in a cohort of healthcare workers in London, UK, who had nasopharyngeal swab PCR tests and blood samples taken every week. Healthcare workers were recruited between 23 and 31 March 2020, during the week of the UK lockdown, and were followed weekly for up to about 15 weeks. Overall study results and their limits: VDJdb matching was skewed toward anti-spike CD8 responses and likely underestimated virus-specific expansions by missing private and CD4 specificities.

The library was obtained by 5' RACE. These reads were obtained on a NextSeq 500. To correct for sequencing error and PCR bias, the TCR library protocol tagged individual cDNA molecules with unique molecular identifiers. Both TCR alpha and beta chains were sequenced, and tight co-correlation was observed between alpha and beta sequence abundances in each sample. The paper's processing steps were these. Decombinator V4 was used to perform V gene, J gene and CDR3 annotation of TCR sequences. TCRs were defined as expanded if a significant change between any two time points was detected under a Poisson model with p below 0.0001. Abundances of TCRs were expressed as counts per million after normalisation to the total number of TCRs sequenced in each sample. TRAV1-2 paired with TRAJ12, TRAJ20 or TRAJ33 defined MAIT TCRs, while TRAV10 paired with TRAJ18 defined iNKT TCRs. VDJdb, accessed on 1 November 2021, was searched for TCRs annotated for CMV, EBV and SARS-CoV-2, and TCRs annotated for more than one antigen were excluded. TCRdb's own reprocessing of the public reads used fastp at Q25 and MiXCR and kept productive beta chains. Duplicate CDR3 protein sequences are folded into a single record with the most common DNA and genes. TCRdb's processing, not the authors' own work, is the source of the V and J calls. The sample table shows more than 95,000 distinct CDR3 sequences, and 11% are seen once. The ten most abundant clones make up roughly 5% of the sample.

The CDR3 spans 17 residues, from the cysteine through the phenylalanine. Kept here is only the CDR3 DNA, which spans 51 bases and is read in frame from base 1. From a lookup of the germline V gene, CDR1 and CDR2 are SGHVS and FNYEAQ. Trimming accounts for 6 bases at V and 1 base at J, while the number of junction bases matched to no gene is 7. This clonotype was seen repeatedly, ten times or more. Its antigen is currently not known. Per-base quality was not reported, and no clone a single base away is much larger than it. The TCR sequence derives from an adult who was a healthcare worker with PCR-confirmed SARS-CoV-2 infection or an uninfected control (not recorded which). The material sequenced was whole blood, taken at baseline. The chain joins TRBV7-6 to TRBJ2-3; 13 middle bases align to TRBD2. DNA sequence: TGTGCCAGCAGTCAACTAGCGGGGGGGCCCGGCACAGATACGCAGTATTTT. This sequence encodes CASSQLAGGPGTDTQYF.